The 23 T cell receptor beta chains in this list originate from one sample, sequenced in a study of T cell clones after liver transplantation (dated by TCRdb to between 2018 and 2020). Library generation was performed with the immunoSEQ multiplex PCR assay. Entries here come from immuneACCESS through TCRdb and include only in-frame sequences with V and J called. Some clones fail to appear in such tables; in the studies checked, an unresolved V gene covers under half of the shortfall, and the cause of the remainder is unknown. The sample yields tens of thousands of clones; 80% were counted once. About 0.79% of the sample goes to the ten largest clones. Sample: CD4+ T cells from blood, taken 12 months after liver transplant. The receptors shown here come from a human patient who received a liver transplant. Post transplant, some T cells may arise from the graft donor.

This rearrangement joins TRBV4-1 to TRBJ1-2, with D possibly being TRBD1 (5 bases). Trimming shortened V by 3 bases and J by 4 bases, and 12 bases separated the two germline ends. The CDR3 contains 14 residues. Germline-derived CDR1 and CDR2 are MGHRA and YSYEKL. The CDR3 reads CASSQGTGGYGYTF. CDR3 coding DNA: TGCGCCAGCAGCCAGGGGACCGGGGGCTATGGCTACACCTTC.

The table lists this clone with a few counts. This rearrangement joins TRBV10-3 to TRBJ1-2; D possibly corresponds to TRBD1 (5 bases). CDR3 length equals 12 residues. Trimming took 8 bases from V and 4 from J, leaving 11 bases between them. Germline-derived CDR1 and CDR2 are ENHRY and SYGVKD. The CDR3 region is CAIAGGGYGYTF. As DNA, the CDR3 is TGTGCCATCGCGGGCGGGGGCTATGGCTACACCTTC.

The V gene is TRBV19, the J gene TRBJ2-7; 9 nucleotides agree with TRBD2. The junction had 0 bases not matched to a gene; V was cut back by 3 bases and J by 0 bases. The CDR3 sequence is 14 residues long. Looked up from germline, CDR1 is LNHDA and CDR2 is SQIVND (reference sequence). This chain's CDR3 is CASSISGSSYEQYF. DNA of the CDR3: TGTGCCAGTAGTATTAGCGGGAGCTCCTACGAGCAGTACTTC. The full variable domain, with the rest looked up from reference TRBV19 and TRBJ2-7, is DGGITQSPKYLFRKEGQNVTLSCEQNLNHDAMYWYRQDPGQGLRLIYYSQIVNDFQKGDIAEGYSVSREKKESFPLTVTSAQKNPTAFYLCASSISGSSYEQYFGPGTRLTVT.

The chain has TRBV7-2 and TRBJ1-2, with D perhaps TRBD1 (5 bases). The CDR3 extends over 15 amino acids. Germline V gene sequence: CDR1 SGHTA, CDR2 FQGNSA. Trimming took off 3 bases at V and 7 bases at J, with 18 bases between the two ends. This chain's CDR3 is CASSLRTGVRLGYTF. CDR3 sequence (DNA): TGTGCCAGCAGCTTGCGGACGGGGGTCAGACTTGGCTACACCTTC.

The V call is TRBV30, the J call TRBJ2-3, with D perhaps matching TRBD2 (5 bases). Per germline, CDR1 GTSNPN and CDR2 SVGIG (reference sequence). This CDR3 spans 15 amino acids. V was clipped by 0 bases and J by 4 bases, with 14 bases between them. CDR3 protein: CAWSVPAVRPDTQYF. The CDR3, as DNA: TGTGCCTGGAGTGTTCCAGCGGTGAGGCCAGATACGCAGTATTTT. Supplemented by reference TRBV30 and TRBJ2-3, the full variable domain reads SQTIHQWPATLVQPVGSPLSLECTVEGTSNPNLYWYRQAAGRGLQLLFYSVGIGQISSEVPQNLSASRPQDRQFILSSKKLLLSDSGFYLCAWSVPAVRPDTQYFGPGTRLTVL.

This clone was detected a few times. In DNA form, the CDR3 reads TGCGCCAGCAGTGGACAGGGTGTAGCCGGGGAGCTGTTTTTT. It is translated as CASSGQGVAGELFF. The rearrangement links TRBV10-1 to TRBJ2-2, with 7 bases fitting TRBD1. CDR3 length: 14 amino acids. CDR1 and CDR2 (germline): WNHNN, SYGVQD (reference sequence). Unmatched junction bases numbered 5, after V lost 4 bases and J lost 6 bases.

The genes are TRBV21-1 and TRBJ2-7; the tabulated D call, TRBD2, remains unverified against the DNA. TRBV21-1 is a listed pseudogene. The CDR3 is 13 residues long. The DNA for the CDR3 is TGTGCCAGCAGCAACCAGCGGGAGCGCGTGGGATACTTC. It encodes CASSNQRERVGYF.

The genes are TRBV7-2 and TRBJ1-5; 7 bases align to TRBD1. This CDR3 region has 14 residues. J gave up 5 bases and V 3 bases, and 4 bases lay outside the gene matches. The germline V gene encodes CDR1 SGHTA and CDR2 FQGNSA. CDR3 sequence reads: CASSFNRGDQPQHF. The CDR3 coding sequence is TGTGCCAGCAGCTTCAACAGGGGCGATCAGCCCCAGCATTTT.

The chain recombines TRBV18 with TRBJ1-1, with D possibly being TRBD1 (5 bases). The CDR3 spans 15 residues. Germline V gives CDR1 KGHSH, CDR2 LQKENI. Trimming pared 4 bases from V and 1 base from J, leaving 13 bases between. The CDR3 nucleotides read TGTGCCAGCTCACTACCCCCCCAGGGGAACACTGAAGCTTTCTTT. It specifies CASSLPPQGNTEAFF.

The chain links TRBV28 to TRBJ1-1; TRBD1 agrees at 11 bases. The germline gives CDR1 MDHEN, CDR2 SYDVKM. V lost 6 bases and J lost 6; bases outside the gene matches: 9. This CDR3 comprises 15 residues. This CDR3 is CASSSGTGGVAEAFF. In nucleotides, the CDR3 is TGTGCCAGCAGCTCCGGGACAGGGGGAGTAGCTGAAGCTTTCTTT.

V and J are TRBV11-3 and TRBJ2-6, with D perhaps assigned TRBD1 or TRBD2 (6 bases each). Germline V gene data show CDR1 as SGHNT and CDR2 as YENEEA. The length of the CDR3 is 15 residues. V was clipped by 5 bases and J by 0 bases, with 8 bases between them. CDR3 nucleotide sequence: TGTGCCAGCAGCAAGGGGGGCTCTGGGGCCAACGTCCTGACTTTC. Its translation: CASSKGGSGANVLTF.

The CDR3 DNA reads as TGTGCCAGCAGTGCCGGGACAGGTTATTCCTATGGCTACACCTTC. Translating gives CASSAGTGYSYGYTF. The chain employs TRBV6-1 and TRBJ1-2; 8 nucleotides agree with TRBD1. Germline CDR1 and CDR2: MNHNS and SASEGT. Trimming took 4 bases from V and 4 from J; bases not matched to a gene: 8. The CDR3 is made up of 15 amino acids.

In its sample, this clone was seen a few times. The rearrangement links TRBV7-9 to TRBJ1-1, with TRBD1 as a possible D gene (6 bases). Germline V gene data show CDR1 as SEHNR and CDR2 as FQNEAQ (reference sequence). V lost 5 bases and J lost 4, with 8 bases in between. The CDR3 has 12 residues. CDR3 residues: CASSQGGTEAFF. In DNA form, the CDR3 reads TGTGCCAGCAGCCAAGGGGGCACTGAAGCTTTCTTT.

The chain links TRBV18 to TRBJ2-7; TRBD2 matches 8 bases. Germline lookup yields CDR1 KGHSH and CDR2 LQKENI. The junction had 12 bases not matched to a gene; V was cut back by 3 bases and J by 2 bases. The CDR3 totals 17 residues. CDR3 sequence (DNA): TGTGCCAGCTCACCCCTCGGTCAAGCGGGAGTGACCTACGAGCAGTACTTC. It yields the protein CASSPLGQAGVTYEQYF. Looking up the rest from reference TRBV18 and TRBJ2-7 gives the full variable domain: NAGVMQNPRHLVRRRGQEARLRCSPMKGHSHVYWYRQLPEEGLKFMVYLQKENIIDESGMPKERFSAEFPKEGPSILRIQQVVRGDSAAYFCASSPLGQAGVTYEQYFGPGTRLTVT.

Points on this clone: A read error may account for a junction end that differs from germline. The chain joins TRBV29-1 to TRBJ1-2, with 10 bases identical to TRBD1. CDR3 length equals 13 residues. Germline CDR1 reads SQVTM; CDR2 reads ANQGSEA. The CDR3 DNA sequence: TGCAGCGTGTGGACAGGGGGTGGCTATGACTACACCTTC. This translates into CSVWTGGGYDYTF.

This clone showed up just once. One junction end disagrees with the germline gene, perhaps due to a read error. V gene TRBV7-7 combines with J gene TRBJ2-3, with 7 positions matching TRBD2. The germline gives CDR1 SSHAT, CDR2 FNYEAQ (reference sequence). This CDR3 has 15 residues. This chain's CDR3 is CASSLNSGSTDTQYF. In DNA, the CDR3 is TGTGCTAGCAGCTTGAATAGCGGGAGCACAGATACGCAGTATTTT.

This chain joins TRBV18 and TRBJ1-1; D remains ambiguous. Germline CDR1 reads KGHSH; CDR2 reads LQKENI. V was shortened by 3 bases and J by 3 bases, with 11 bases between the two germline ends. CDR3 length: 14 amino acids. CDR3 loop: CASSPSNPDTEAFF. The CDR3 DNA is TGTGCCAGCTCACCTTCTAACCCTGACACTGAAGCTTTCTTT.

The chain combines TRBV6-5 with TRBJ1-1; tentative D call: TRBD1 (5 bases). The germline CDR1 and CDR2 sequences are MNHEY and SVGAGI. Trimming stripped 6 bases from V and 4 bases from J, with 15 bases between. The CDR3 is 14 amino acids. The CDR3 protein is CASRRTGSGTEAFF. As DNA, the CDR3 is TGTGCCAGCAGGCGAACAGGTTCGGGCACTGAAGCTTTCTTT.

This clone appeared once. The chain combines TRBV5-6 with TRBJ1-3; D perhaps matches TRBD1 (5 bases). The V gene's germline CDR1 is SGHDT and CDR2 YYEEEE. The CDR3 has 14 residues. Trimming pared 5 bases from V and 0 bases from J, leaving 9 bases between. CDR3 residues: CASRERGSGNTIYF. CDR3 bases: TGTGCCAGCAGGGAGAGGGGCTCTGGAAACACCATATATTTT.

This clone came up a few times. The chain couples TRBV6-5 to TRBJ2-7; D gene unclear. Trimming removed 6 bases from V and 3 bases from J, with 3 bases in between. This CDR3 comprises 10 residues. Germline CDR1 is MNHEY and CDR2 is SVGAGI. The CDR3 DNA sequence: TGTGCCAGCAGGGACTACGAGCAGTACTTC. Translation: CASRDYEQYF.

The rearrangement uses TRBV7-8 and TRBJ2-3; 12 nucleotides agree with TRBD2. The V segment lost 6 bases and the J segment 9 bases; nucleotides outside the gene matches: 13. Germline V gives CDR1 SGHVS, CDR2 FQNEAQ. The CDR3 has 16 residues. The CDR3: CASSLTSGGTQSTQYF. The DNA of the CDR3 is TGTGCCAGCAGTCTTACTAGCGGGGGGACCCAATCCACGCAGTATTTT.

This clone was seen many times. The chain employs TRBV7-9 and TRBJ1-2; D not resolved. Germline loops: CDR1 SEHNR, CDR2 FQNEAQ (reference sequence). The CDR3 consists of 12 residues. V lost 1 base and J lost 5, with 5 bases in between. This CDR3 reads CASSLEIYGYTF. As DNA, the CDR3 is TGTGCCAGCAGCTTAGAAATTTATGGCTACACCTTC.

This sequence joins TRBV18 and TRBJ2-3; TRBD2 matches at 13 bases. The J segment lost 3 bases and the V segment lost 6 bases, leaving 6 bases of the junction unmatched. The germline gives CDR1 KGHSH, CDR2 LQKENI. The CDR3 is 16 residues long. This CDR3 is CASSRTSGRVTDTQYF. The CDR3 region has the DNA TGTGCCAGCTCCCGGACTAGCGGGAGAGTGACAGATACGCAGTATTTT.